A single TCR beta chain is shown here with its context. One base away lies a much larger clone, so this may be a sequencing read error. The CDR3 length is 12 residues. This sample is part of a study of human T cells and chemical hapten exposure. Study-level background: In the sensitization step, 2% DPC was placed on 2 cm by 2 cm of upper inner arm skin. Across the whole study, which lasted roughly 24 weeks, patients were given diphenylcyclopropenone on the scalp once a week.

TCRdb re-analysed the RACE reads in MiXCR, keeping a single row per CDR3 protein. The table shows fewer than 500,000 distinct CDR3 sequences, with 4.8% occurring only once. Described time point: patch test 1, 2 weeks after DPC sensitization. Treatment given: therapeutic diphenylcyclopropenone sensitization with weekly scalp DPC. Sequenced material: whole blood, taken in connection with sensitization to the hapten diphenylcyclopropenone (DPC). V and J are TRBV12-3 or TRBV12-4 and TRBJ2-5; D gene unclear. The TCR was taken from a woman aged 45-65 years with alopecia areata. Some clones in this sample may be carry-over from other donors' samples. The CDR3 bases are TGTGCCGGCAGTCGGGACCAAGAGACCCAGTACTTC. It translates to CAGSRDQETQYF.